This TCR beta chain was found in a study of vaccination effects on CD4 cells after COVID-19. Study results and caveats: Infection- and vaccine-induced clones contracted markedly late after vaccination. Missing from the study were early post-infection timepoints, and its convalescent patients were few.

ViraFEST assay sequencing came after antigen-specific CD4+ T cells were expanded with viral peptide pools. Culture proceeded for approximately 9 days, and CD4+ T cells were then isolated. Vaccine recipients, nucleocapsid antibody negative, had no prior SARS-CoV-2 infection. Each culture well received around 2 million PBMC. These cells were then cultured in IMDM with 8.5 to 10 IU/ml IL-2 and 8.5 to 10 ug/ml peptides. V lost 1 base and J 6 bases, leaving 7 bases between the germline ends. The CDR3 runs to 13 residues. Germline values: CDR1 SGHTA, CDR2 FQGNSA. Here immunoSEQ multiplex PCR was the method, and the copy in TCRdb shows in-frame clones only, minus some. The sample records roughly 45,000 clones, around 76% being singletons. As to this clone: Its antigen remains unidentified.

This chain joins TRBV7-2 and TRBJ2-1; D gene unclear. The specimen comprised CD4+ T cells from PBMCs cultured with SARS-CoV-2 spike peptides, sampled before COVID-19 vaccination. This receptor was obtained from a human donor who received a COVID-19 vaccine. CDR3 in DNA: TGTGCCAGCAGCTTAGAAGGGTTCAATGAGCAGTTCTTC. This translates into CASSLEGFNEQFF.